The 18 T cell receptor beta chains below come from one sample, sequenced in a study of blood T cells in healthy people across ages. A sample-barcoded 5' primer and a J-beta primer mix were used in a second PCR of roughly 7 to 11 cycles. TCRdb reprocessed the 5' RACE reads with MiXCR, giving one entry per CDR3 protein. The repertoire holds fewer than 1,200,000 distinct CDR3 sequences, with around 27% as singletons. These same records also appear under a second study, on T cells of mothers and their children.

Source material: blood. All receptors derive from a girl aged 2-10 years in good health.

This clonotype has a handful of counts. The V call is TRBV5-1, the J call TRBJ1-1; D remains ambiguous. The germline V gene encodes CDR1 SGHRS and CDR2 YFSETQ. Trimming took off 0 bases at V and 0 bases at J, with 9 bases between the two ends. This CDR3 has 15 residues. The CDR3 loop is CASSLDRDMNTEAFF. In DNA form, the CDR3 reads TGCGCCAGCAGCTTGGATCGAGATATGAACACTGAAGCTTTCTTT.

The J gene is TRBJ1-2, the V gene TRBV20-1, with a tentative D call TRBD1 (6 bases). The CDR3 has 12 amino acids. V was pared by 1 base and J by 8 bases, with 11 bases between. The V gene's germline CDR1 is DFQATT and CDR2 SNEGSKA (reference sequence). The CDR3 sequence is CSARGTGGGYTF. The CDR3 nucleotides are TGCAGTGCTAGAGGGACGGGGGGCGGCTACACCTTC.

The gene calls are TRBV10-3 and TRBJ1-1, with no clear D. The CDR3 length is 14 residues. Germline lookup yields CDR1 ENHRY and CDR2 SYGVKD. Trimming removed 6 bases at V and 2 bases at J, with 13 bases between. The CDR3 loop reads CAISEREVNTEAFF. CDR3 nucleotide sequence: TGTGCCATCAGCGAGAGGGAGGTAAACACTGAAGCTTTCTTT.

The rearrangement joins TRBV29-1 to TRBJ2-1; maybe TRBD1 (6 bases). Germline lookup yields CDR1 SQVTM and CDR2 ANQGSEA. V lost 8 bases, J lost 6 bases, and 20 bases lay in between. The CDR3 sequence is 14 residues long. CDR3 DNA sequence: TGCAGCATGACTGGACAGCCCGATATCAATGAGCAGTTCTTC. Its protein product is CSMTGQPDINEQFF.

This clonotype was seen a few times. The CDR3 DNA reads TGCGCCAGCAGCTTGGTGGTCGAAGAGACCCAGTACTTC. This translates into CASSLVVEETQYF. The V gene is TRBV5-1, the J gene TRBJ2-5; D gene uncertain. CDR1 and CDR2 from the germline V gene are SGHRS and YFSETQ. V was clipped by 0 bases and J by 3 bases, with 6 bases between them. The CDR3 length is 13 residues.

Only a few counts were recorded for this clonotype. This chain connects TRBV6-1 to TRBJ2-7; tentatively, D is TRBD1 (6 bases). V was pared by 6 bases and J by 0 bases, with 21 bases between. The CDR3 covers 17 residues. Germline V gives CDR1 MNHNS, CDR2 SASEGT. CDR3 sequence reads: CASRPGGWGPSSYEQYF. The CDR3 nucleotides are TGTGCCAGCAGGCCCGGCGGGTGGGGGCCTAGCTCCTACGAGCAGTACTTC.

The CDR3 DNA reads TGTGCCAGCAGCCCGGGACAGTGGGGAGGTGAGCAGTACTTC. Residues: CASSPGQWGGEQYF. The chain links TRBV27 to TRBJ2-7; TRBD1 might be the D (7 bases). The germline V gene encodes CDR1 MNHEY and CDR2 SMNVEV (reference sequence). The CDR3 extends over 14 amino acids. V gave up 6 bases and J gave up 7 bases, with 19 bases separating them.

In its sample, this clonotype was seen a few times. This chain joins TRBV20-1 and TRBJ2-1; tentatively, D is TRBD1 (5 bases). The V end was cut by 5 bases, the J end by 4 bases, with 9 bases between. Germline V CDR1 and CDR2: DFQATT, SNEGSKA (reference sequence). This CDR3 contains 12 residues. The CDR3 loop reads CSAADSYNEQFF. The CDR3 bases are TGCAGTGCTGCTGACAGTTACAATGAGCAGTTCTTC.

J is TRBJ2-5 and V is TRBV9, with a weak D call TRBD1 (6 bases). CDR3 length equals 16 residues. CDR1 SGDLS and CDR2 YYNGEE come from the germline V gene. Trimming cost V 10 bases and J 5 bases, with 27 bases left between them. This CDR3 is CARNPHLQGKGETQYF. In nucleotides, the CDR3 is TGTGCCCGCAACCCCCATTTGCAGGGGAAGGGGGAGACCCAGTACTTC.

The chain couples TRBV6-1 to TRBJ2-5; D is perhaps TRBD2 (5 bases). CDR1 is MNHNS and CDR2 is SASEGT in the germline V gene. The CDR3 totals 15 residues. V was shortened by 7 bases and J by 5 bases, with 20 bases between the two germline ends. As DNA, the CDR3 is TGTGCCAGCACGGGAAGGGCGGTAGGCGGGGAGACCCAGTACTTC. Translated: CASTGRAVGGETQYF.

The table lists this clonotype with a few counts. This chain's CDR3 is CASSPEASHTEAFF. The CDR3 DNA reads as TGCGCCAGCAGCCCAGAGGCCAGCCACACTGAAGCTTTCTTT. V and J are TRBV4-3 and TRBJ1-1; D is uncertain. The CDR3 is made up of 14 amino acids. Between the trimmed V and J ends, which lost 4 bases and 3 bases, there was a span of 12 bases. Germline CDR1 LGHNA, CDR2 YSLEER.

The V call is TRBV6-5, the J call TRBJ2-1; TRBD1 aligns across 11 bases. The V gene end was trimmed by 6 bases and the J gene end by 9 bases; junction bases not matched to a gene: 7. This CDR3 contains 14 residues. CDR1 is MNHEY, CDR2 SVGAGI, per germline. The DNA of the CDR3 is TGTGCCAGCAGAAGGACAGGGGGCAACTCTGAGCAGTTCTTC. Translation gives CASRRTGGNSEQFF.

The chain recombines TRBV5-1 with TRBJ2-1, with TRBD1 matching over 10 bases. Germline values: CDR1 SGHRS, CDR2 YFSETQ. This CDR3 has 16 residues. Trimming at V came to 0 bases and at J to 8 bases, leaving 8 bases not matched to a gene. CDR3 region: CASSLVRTGGIDEQFF. DNA of the CDR3: TGCGCCAGCAGCTTGGTTCGGACAGGGGGTATAGATGAGCAGTTCTTC.

This clonotype was recorded a few times. The chain has TRBV15 and TRBJ2-5; a possible D gene is TRBD1 (6 bases). The CDR3 loop spans 14 amino acids. V was cut by 5 bases and J by 2 bases, with 12 bases left in between. The germline V gene encodes CDR1 LNHNV and CDR2 YYDKDF (reference sequence). The CDR3 loop reads CATSSRTAQETQYF. Here the CDR3 DNA reads TGTGCCACCAGCTCACGGACAGCACAAGAGACCCAGTACTTC.

The chain's CDR3 is CSAPGGSSYNEQFF. The DNA for the CDR3 is TGCAGTGCCCCGGGGGGGAGCTCCTACAATGAGCAGTTCTTC. This rearrangement joins TRBV20-1 to TRBJ2-1, with 8 bases identical to TRBD2. Germline lookup yields CDR1 DFQATT and CDR2 SNEGSKA (reference sequence). With V trimmed by 6 bases and J by 0 bases, 4 bases remained unmatched. CDR3 length: 14 amino acids.

A few counts support this clonotype. The V gene is TRBV6-4, the J gene TRBJ2-7; 10 positions match TRBD2. In germline, CDR1 is MRHNA, CDR2 SNTAGT. V shed 2 bases and J 4 bases; nucleotides not matched to a gene: 8. This CDR3 is built from 16 residues. The CDR3 DNA reads TGTGCCAGCAGTGACCCGAAAGGACTAGCGGCTTACGAGCAGTACTTC. It yields the protein CASSDPKGLAAYEQYF.

A few counts support this clonotype. The chain carries TRBV29-1 and TRBJ1-1; D not certain. The ends were cut back, 5 bases at V and 2 bases at J, with 9 bases in the middle. The CDR3 is made up of 12 amino acids. Germline V lookup: CDR1 SQVTM, CDR2 ANQGSEA. CDR3 bases: TGCAGCGTTCACGGGTACAACACTGAAGCTTTCTTT. Translating gives CSVHGYNTEAFF.

This clonotype was found a few times. The chain employs TRBV28 and TRBJ2-5, with 8 bases fitting TRBD1. Germline loops: CDR1 MDHEN, CDR2 SYDVKM. Trimming cost V 3 bases and J 0 bases; bases outside gene matches: 3. The CDR3 sequence is 15 residues long. The CDR3 protein is CASSFRQGYQETQYF. CDR3 sequence (DNA): TGTGCCAGCAGTTTTCGACAGGGGTACCAAGAGACCCAGTACTTC.